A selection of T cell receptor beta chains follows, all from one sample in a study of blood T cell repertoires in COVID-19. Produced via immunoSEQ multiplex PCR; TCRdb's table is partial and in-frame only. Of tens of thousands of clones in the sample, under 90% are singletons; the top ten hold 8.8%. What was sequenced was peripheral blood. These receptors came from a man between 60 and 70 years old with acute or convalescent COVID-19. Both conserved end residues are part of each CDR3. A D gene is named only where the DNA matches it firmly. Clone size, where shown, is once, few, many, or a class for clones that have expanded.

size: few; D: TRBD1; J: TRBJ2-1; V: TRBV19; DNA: TGTGCCAGTACCCCCTACCCCGGGACAGCTTCTAACAATGAGCAGTTCTTC; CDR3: CASTPYPGTASNNEQFF
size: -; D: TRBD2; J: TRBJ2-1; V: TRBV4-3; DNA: TGCGCCAGCAGCCAAGAACCTAGCGGGGGGGCCTATGAGCAGTTCTTC; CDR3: CASSQEPSGGAYEQFF
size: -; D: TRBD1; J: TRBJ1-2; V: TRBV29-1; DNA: TGCAGCTGTGATACAGGGGCAAACTATGGCTACACCTTC; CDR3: CSCDTGANYGYTF
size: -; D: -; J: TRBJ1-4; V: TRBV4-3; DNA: TGCGCCAGCAGCCAAGGGACAGCAACTAATGAAAAACTGTTTTTT; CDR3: CASSQGTATNEKLFF
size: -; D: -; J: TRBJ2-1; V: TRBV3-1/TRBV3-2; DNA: TGTGCCAGCAGCCAAGAAGCAGGGGACGATGAGCAGTTCTTC; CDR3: CASSQEAGDDEQFF
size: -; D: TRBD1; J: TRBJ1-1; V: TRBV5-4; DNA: TGTGCCAGCAGCTCTCGGACAGGACCGAACACTGAAGCTTTCTTT; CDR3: CASSSRTGPNTEAFF
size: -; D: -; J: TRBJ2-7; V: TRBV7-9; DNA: TGTGCCAGCAGCACGCCCTCACAGGGATTTTCCTACGAGCAGTACTTC; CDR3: CASSTPSQGFSYEQYF
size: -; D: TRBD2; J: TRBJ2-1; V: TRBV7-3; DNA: TGTGCCAGCAGCTCTAGCGGGGGGGCGGATGAGCAGTTCTTC; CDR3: CASSSSGGADEQFF
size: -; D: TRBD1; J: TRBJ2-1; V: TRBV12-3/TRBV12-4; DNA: TGTGCCAGCAGTACCTCCGGGACAGGGGACGCGTTCTTC; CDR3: CASSTSGTGDAFF
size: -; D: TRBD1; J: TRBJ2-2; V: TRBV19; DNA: TGTGCCAGTAGTATCTGGGACAGAGGGCAGGACGGGGAGCTGTTTTTT; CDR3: CASSIWDRGQDGELFF
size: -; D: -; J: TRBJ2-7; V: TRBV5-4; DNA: TGTGCCAGCAGCGTACCGGGGGGCTCGTACGAGCAGTACTTC; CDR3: CASSVPGGSYEQYF
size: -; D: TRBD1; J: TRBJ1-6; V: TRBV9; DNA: TGTGCCAGCAGCGTAGGGAGCACAGGGGTTTCACCCCTCCACTTT; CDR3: CASSVGSTGVSPLHF
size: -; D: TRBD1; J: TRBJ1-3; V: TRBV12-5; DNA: TGTGCTAGTGGTTCCACGTTGACAGGGGCCTTCTCTGGAAACACCATATATTTT; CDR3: CASGSTLTGAFSGNTIYF
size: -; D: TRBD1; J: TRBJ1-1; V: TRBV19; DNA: TGTGCCAGTGAAAAAGTGAGGACAGGGGAAGCTTTCTTT; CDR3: CASEKVRTGEAFF
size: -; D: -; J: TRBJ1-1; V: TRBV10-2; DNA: TGCGCCAGCAGTGTGGGAGGGATCACTGAAGCTTTCTTT; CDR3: CASSVGGITEAFF
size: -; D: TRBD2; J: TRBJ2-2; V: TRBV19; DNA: TGTGCCAGTAGTAGGGGGGGCACCGGGGAGCTGTTTTTT; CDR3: CASSRGGTGELFF
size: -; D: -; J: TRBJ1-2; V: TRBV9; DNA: TGTGCCAGCAGCGTAGGAACAGGGAACTATGGCTACACCTTC; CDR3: CASSVGTGNYGYTF
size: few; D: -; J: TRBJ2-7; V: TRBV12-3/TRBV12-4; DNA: TGTGCCAGCAGCCAAAGCCTCGAGCAGTACTTC; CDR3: CASSQSLEQYF
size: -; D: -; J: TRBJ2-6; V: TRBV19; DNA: TGTGCCAGTAGTATAGATCGGATGGGGCCTGGGGCCAACGTCCTGACTTTC; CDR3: CASSIDRMGPGANVLTF
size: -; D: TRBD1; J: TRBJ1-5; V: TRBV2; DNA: TGTGCCAGCAGTGAGGACAAAAGGGACAGGGGGTTTTCCGATAGCAATCAGCCCCAGCATTTT; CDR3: CASSEDKRDRGFSDSNQPQHF
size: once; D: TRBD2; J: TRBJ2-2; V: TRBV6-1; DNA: TGTGCCAGCAGTGAACGAGGGACTAGCGGGGGGGCCCTTTGGAACACCGGGGAGCTGTTTTTT; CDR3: CASSERGTSGGALWNTGELFF
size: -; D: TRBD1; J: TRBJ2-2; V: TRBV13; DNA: TGTGCCAGCAGCGCCCGGACAGGGGGAACCGGGGAGCTGTTTTTT; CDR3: CASSARTGGTGELFF
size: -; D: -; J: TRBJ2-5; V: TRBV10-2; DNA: TGCGCCAGCAGTGAATCGGCCCGGGGGACCCAGTACTTC; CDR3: CASSESARGTQYF
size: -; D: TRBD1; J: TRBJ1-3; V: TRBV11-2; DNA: TGTGCCAGCAGCTTAGGGAACAGGGGCTCTGGAAACACCATATATTTT; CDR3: CASSLGNRGSGNTIYF
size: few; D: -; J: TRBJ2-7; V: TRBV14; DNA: TGTGCCAGCAGCCAAGGGGGGGGCCCCTCTCCCTACGAGCAGTACTTC; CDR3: CASSQGGGPSPYEQYF
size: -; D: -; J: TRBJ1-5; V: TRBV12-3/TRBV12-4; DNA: TGTGCCAGCAGTTTAGGGCAGAATCAGCCCCAGCATTTT; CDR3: CASSLGQNQPQHF
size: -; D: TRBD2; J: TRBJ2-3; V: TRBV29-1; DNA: TGCAGCGCCGGACTAGCATCAGATACGCAGTATTTT; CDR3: CSAGLASDTQYF
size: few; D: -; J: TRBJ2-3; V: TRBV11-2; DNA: TGTGCCAGCAGGCCCTTGGCCACCGAAGAGGGAACGCAGTATTTT; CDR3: CASRPLATEEGTQYF